Listed below are T cell receptor beta chains from one sample, sequenced in a study of blood T cell repertoires in COVID-19. Generated by immunoSEQ multiplex PCR, the TCRdb table keeps only in-frame clones and is missing some. The data hold under 450,000 clones, with around 83% observed a single time. The sample was PBMCs or T cells enriched from blood (not recorded which). The receptors originated from a woman in her fifties or sixties who had recovered from COVID-19. Each CDR3 is given with its conserved first and last residue. D genes are given only for firm matches. Rows give clone size only sometimes, using once, few, many, or a class for an expanded clone.

d_call	v_call	clone_size	j_call	cdr3_aa	cdr3_nt
.	TRBV7-8	.	TRBJ1-2	CASSSRVNYGYTF	TGTGCCAGCAGCTCAAGAGTTAACTATGGCTACACCTTC
TRBD2	TRBV7-8	once	TRBJ2-1	CASKFWASGTYEQFF	TGTGCCAGCAAATTCTGGGCTAGCGGGACCTATGAGCAGTTCTTC
.	TRBV7-3	.	TRBJ1-1	CASSPRGENTEAFF	TGTGCCAGCAGCCCACGGGGAGAGAACACTGAAGCTTTCTTT
.	TRBV30	.	TRBJ1-4	CAWSAQTNEKLFF	TGTGCCTGGAGTGCGCAGACTAATGAAAAACTGTTTTTT
.	TRBV7-9	.	TRBJ1-1	CASSLWRGATPNTEAFF	TGTGCCAGCAGCTTATGGCGGGGGGCAACACCAAACACTGAAGCTTTCTTT
.	TRBV27	.	TRBJ2-7	CASSFSGGREQYF	TGTGCCAGCAGTTTTTCCGGGGGGCGGGAGCAGTACTTC
.	TRBV30	once	TRBJ1-5	CAWSTGSNQPQHF	TGTGCCTGGAGTACAGGGAGCAATCAGCCCCAGCATTTT
TRBD1	TRBV29-1	.	TRBJ1-2	CSVADRGGGGYTF	TGCAGCGTCGCGGACAGGGGAGGTGGCGGCTACACCTTC
TRBD2	TRBV30	.	TRBJ2-7	CAWTKQAGGAEEQYF	TGTGCCTGGACTAAACAGGCGGGAGGAGCGGAAGAGCAGTACTTC
.	TRBV10-3	.	TRBJ1-2	CAISMGEVYGYTF	TGTGCCATCAGCATGGGAGAGGTCTATGGCTACACCTTC
TRBD1	TRBV7-9	few	TRBJ1-1	CASSTRRQGGDTEAFF	TGTGCCAGCAGCACCCGCCGACAGGGAGGCGACACTGAAGCTTTCTTT
.	TRBV3-1/TRBV3-2	.	TRBJ2-1	CASSPFRNEQFF	TGTGCCAGCAGCCCATTTCGGAATGAGCAGTTCTTC
TRBD1	TRBV6-2/TRBV6-3	.	TRBJ1-3	CASSLGTARNTIYF	TGTGCCAGCAGTCTCGGGACAGCCAGAAACACCATATATTTT
.	TRBV16	.	TRBJ1-3	CASSQYEVAGSPGNTIYF	TGTGCCAGCAGCCAATACGAGGTCGCAGGGTCCCCTGGAAACACCATATATTTT
.	TRBV5-1	.	TRBJ1-5	CASSLGVDQPQHF	TGCGCCAGCAGCTTAGGGGTCGATCAGCCCCAGCATTTT
.	TRBV5-6	.	TRBJ1-5	CASSLGGRGNQPQHF	TGTGCCAGCAGCCTAGGGGGACGAGGCAATCAGCCCCAGCATTTT
TRBD1	TRBV6-2/TRBV6-3	.	TRBJ1-1	CASSSGQGSAGTEAFF	TGTGCCAGCAGTTCAGGACAGGGGTCGGCGGGCACTGAAGCTTTCTTT
TRBD1	TRBV7-9	.	TRBJ1-3	CASSLLSLDRENGNTIYF	TGTGCCAGCAGCTTACTTTCCCTGGACAGGGAGAACGGAAACACCATATATTTT
TRBD2	TRBV7-9	.	TRBJ2-5	CASSLSSGQETQYF	TGTGCCAGCAGCTTATCTAGCGGTCAAGAGACCCAGTACTTC
TRBD2	TRBV6-5	.	TRBJ2-7	CASSFSGLSYEQYF	TGTGCCAGCAGTTTTAGCGGGCTCTCCTACGAGCAGTACTTC
TRBD1	TRBV5-1	.	TRBJ1-2	CASSLGTGYGYTF	TGCGCCAGCAGCTTGGGGACAGGCTATGGCTACACCTTC
TRBD1	TRBV6-2/TRBV6-3	few	TRBJ1-1	CASSYVTGGTDTEAFF	TGTGCCAGCAGTTACGTTACAGGGGGTACGGACACTGAAGCTTTCTTT
.	TRBV20-1	.	TRBJ1-1	CSASPGNTEAFF	TGCAGTGCTAGTCCAGGTAACACTGAAGCTTTCTTT